Sequencing of this T cell receptor beta chain was carried out in a study of OX40 agonist ivuxolimab in advanced cancers. Regarding the research as a whole: Ivuxolimab was a fully human IgG2 agonistic monoclonal antibody targeting the costimulatory receptor OX40 (CD134). The point of sequencing TCRbeta in the periphery was to test whether ivuxolimab changed TCR sequence diversity and drove clonal T-cell expansion. Three dose-escalation patients achieved partial responses, one with hepatocellular carcinoma and two with cutaneous melanoma. Patients were allowed to have had prior anti-PD-1, anti-PD-L1 or anti-CTLA-4 therapy, and approximately 39% of the dose-escalation patients had been treated with checkpoint inhibitors. The paper describes the monotherapy dose-escalation part (N of about 57 patients) of the phase I trial of ivuxolimab. Intravenous ivuxolimab was administered to patients every 2 weeks at six dose levels: 0.01, 0.1, 0.3, 1.5, 3 and 10 mg/kg. Among the 50 to 55 dose-escalation patients, about 19 had hepatocellular carcinoma, 15 or so melanoma, 9 renal cell carcinoma and 9 head and neck cancer. The dose-escalation cohort was almost 85% male with a mean age of roughly 62 years, ranging from roughly 20 to 80. General study outcomes and caveats: At doses of 0.1 to 3.0 mg/kg, clonal expansion of both CD4+ and CD8+ blood T cells was observed from baseline to week 6. In the 0.1-3.0 mg/kg groups, partial responders had among the lowest normalized peripheral clonal expansion, particularly in CD8+ T cells. Low levels of normalized T-cell clonal expansion were also seen in some patients who did not respond. After ivuxolimab, more expanded clones were found on average in CD8+ T cells than in CD4+ T cells. The antigen specificity of the peripheral T cells that underwent clonal expansion was not determined.

Patients with autoimmune disease history or receiving systemic immunosuppression were excluded from the trial. Peripheral blood for TCR sequencing was collected from all dose cohorts at baseline, on cycle 4 day 1, and on cycle 7 day 1. The samples were taken from a phase I, first-in-human, multicenter, open-label dose-escalation trial of ivuxolimab. Adults with locally advanced or metastatic head and neck squamous cell, hepatocellular, melanoma or renal cell carcinoma were enrolled in the trial. Before TCR sequencing, CD4+ T cells and CD8+ T cells were sorted from peripheral blood as separate populations. The CDR3, cysteine through phenylalanine, is 14 amino acids long. The CDR3 DNA has 42 bases and is translated from base 1. Taken from the germline V gene, the CDR1 and CDR2 loops are SGHVS and FQNEAQ. Turning to this clone: What this receptor recognizes is not known. The input lacks base qualities; no much larger clone sits a single base away.

For sequencing of the TCRbeta CDR3 region, genomic DNA was extracted from the sorted cells. TCRbeta CDR3 regions were sequenced using the immunoSEQ Assay. The source is immuneACCESS, and TCRdb retained only in-frame sequences with V and J called. Part of the clones is not carried over; for the studies checked, unresolved V genes explain less than half of this, and the remainder is unexplained. This sample holds tens of thousands of clones; about 93% were observed only once. The top ten hold over 0.8% of the sample. Rearrangement joined TRBV7-8 to TRBJ2-5, and 7 junctional nucleotides match TRBD1. The assigned J gene may be wrong: the sequence end matches TRBJ2-7 better. Sequencing was performed on CD4+ or CD8+ T cells sorted from blood, taken in a trial of the OX40 agonist ivuxolimab. The TCR comes from an adult with an advanced solid tumor such as melanoma, head and neck, liver or kidney cancer. The CDR3 here reads CASSLEQGNYEQYF. The nucleotides read TGTGCCAGCAGCTTAGAACAGGGGAACTACGAGCAGTACTTC.